Following are 25 T cell receptor beta chains from one sample sequenced in a study of blood T cell repertoires in COVID-19. Sequencing used immunoSEQ multiplex PCR; TCRdb keeps in-frame clones, though not all of them. The sample has roughly 180,000 clones; 79% are singletons. Material for sequencing was peripheral blood. The receptor set was obtained from a woman aged 55 to 70 with COVID-19, enrolled during active disease.

The count of this clone is one. This chain links TRBV10-3 with TRBJ2-3; 12 bases map to TRBD1. The germline gives CDR1 ENHRY, CDR2 SYGVKD. V was clipped by 4 bases and J by 10 bases; unmatched bases: 6. The CDR3 runs 14 residues. CDR3 amino acids: CAISGGQGAKAQYF. In DNA, the CDR3 is TGTGCCATCAGTGGGGGACAGGGGGCGAAGGCGCAGTATTTT.

V and J are TRBV7-9 and TRBJ1-1; the D gene is possibly TRBD1 (5 bases). Germline-derived CDR1 and CDR2 are SEHNR and FQNEAQ (reference sequence). This CDR3 spans 13 amino acids. V was pared by 6 bases and J by 0 bases, with 8 bases between. The CDR3 protein is CASRTEMNTEAFF. For the CDR3, the DNA is TGTGCCAGCAGGACAGAAATGAACACTGAAGCTTTCTTT.

Only one count was recorded for this clone. The V call is TRBV5-1, the J call TRBJ1-5; D may be TRBD1 (5 bases). The V end lost 5 bases, the J end lost 0 bases, and 18 bases lay between the germline ends. CDR1 and CDR2 from the germline V gene are SGHRS and YFSETQ. This CDR3 is 17 amino acids long. The CDR3 loop reads CASRPLPTALSNQPQHF. The CDR3 nucleotides are TGCGCCAGCAGGCCACTACCGACAGCCCTTAGCAATCAGCCCCAGCATTTT.

The chain carries TRBV5-4 and TRBJ2-5; 9 positions match TRBD1. Germline CDR1 is SGHNT and CDR2 is YYREEE (reference sequence). Germline trimming cut 4 bases from V and 9 bases from J; bases unmatched to any gene: 13. This CDR3 spans 15 amino acids. The CDR3 nucleotides are TGTGCCAGCAGCCAGACAGGGGGACTCACCCGGGCCCAGTACTTC. This codes for CASSQTGGLTRAQYF.

V is TRBV20-1 and J is TRBJ2-7; D remains ambiguous. The V and J ends lost 3 bases and 3 bases respectively, with 9 bases between them. Per the germline V gene, CDR1 is DFQATT and CDR2 is SNEGSKA (reference sequence). CDR3 length equals 12 residues. In nucleotides, the CDR3 is TGCAGTGCTAGTGTAACGAGCTACGAGCAGTACTTC. Translation gives CSASVTSYEQYF.

The chain uses TRBV14 and TRBJ2-7; 14 nucleotides align to TRBD2. This CDR3 is built from 22 residues. From germline, CDR1 is SGHDN and CDR2 FVKESK. With 0 bases clipped from V and 3 bases from J, the junction kept 19 bases outside the gene matches. In DNA form, the CDR3 reads TGTGCCAGCAGCCAAGAGAAGGCGCCGGGACTAGCGGGAGCAAGGCCGCACTACGAGCAGTACTTC. This codes for CASSQEKAPGLAGARPHYEQYF.

In its sample, this clone was seen a few times. The rearrangement links TRBV7-2 to TRBJ1-1; 9 nucleotides line up with TRBD1. Per germline, CDR1 SGHTA and CDR2 FQGNSA. The CDR3 totals 15 residues. The V and J ends lost 11 bases and 6 bases, in that order; junction bases with no gene match: 16. The CDR3 loop reads CAVEPGQGSSSEAFF. Written as DNA, the CDR3 is TGTGCCGTTGAACCGGGACAGGGATCTTCATCTGAAGCTTTCTTT. The variable domain in full, with the rest retrieved from reference TRBV7-2 and TRBJ1-1, is GAGVSQSPSNKVTEKGKDVELRCDPISGHTALYWYRQSLGQGLEFLIYFQGNSAPDKSGLPSDRFSAERTGGSVSTLTIQRTQQEDSAVYLCAVEPGQGSSSEAFFGQGTRLTVV.

The chain carries TRBV7-9 and TRBJ1-1; D gene ambiguous. The germline V and J ends were trimmed by 6 bases and 0 bases, with 8 bases remaining between them. CDR3 length equals 13 residues. The germline V gene encodes CDR1 SEHNR and CDR2 FQNEAQ (reference sequence). The chain's CDR3 is CASSPRLNTEAFF. The CDR3 nucleotides are TGTGCCAGCAGTCCGAGGTTGAACACTGAAGCTTTCTTT.

The chain uses TRBV19 and TRBJ2-2; D is unresolved. Trimming shortened V by 7 bases and J by 0 bases, and 12 bases separated the two germline ends. Germline lookup yields CDR1 LNHDA and CDR2 SQIVND (reference sequence). The CDR3 extends over 15 amino acids. The CDR3 DNA follows: TGTGCCAGTACTTACCGCACAGCGAACACCGGGGAGCTGTTTTTT. Encoded protein: CASTYRTANTGELFF.

J is TRBJ1-1 and V is TRBV3-1 (or the pseudogene TRBV3-2), with D perhaps TRBD1 (5 bases). CDR1 and CDR2 (germline): LGHDT, YNNKEL (reference sequence). V shed 0 bases and J shed 6 bases, with 20 bases lying between them. This CDR3 spans 17 amino acids. CDR3 sequence reads: CASSQDLGGGGKPEAFF. Written as DNA, the CDR3 is TGTGCCAGCAGCCAAGATCTGGGTGGGGGAGGGAAACCTGAAGCTTTCTTT.

The chain is built from TRBV10-3 and TRBJ2-3, with 10 bases fitting TRBD1. Unmatched junction bases numbered 10, after V lost 6 bases and J lost 4 bases. The CDR3 totals 16 residues. In germline, CDR1 is ENHRY, CDR2 SYGVKD. The CDR3 DNA sequence: TGTGCCATCAGCTTATCCGGGACAGGGGACCCAGATACGCAGTATTTT. This codes for CAISLSGTGDPDTQYF.

V usage is TRBV11-2 and J usage is TRBJ2-5; TRBD1 might be the D (7 bases). Deletions cut 5 bases from V and 5 bases from J, with 18 bases between. The CDR3 sequence is 15 residues long. Per germline, CDR1 SGHAT and CDR2 FQNNGV. The CDR3 sequence is CASSPPTGAGETQYF. For the CDR3, the DNA is TGTGCCAGCAGCCCTCCAACAGGGGCGGGGGAGACCCAGTACTTC.

The rearrangement joins TRBV4-2 to TRBJ2-3; D is possibly TRBD2 (6 bases). Trimming took 0 bases from V and 5 from J, leaving 15 bases between them. Germline CDR1 reads LGHNA; CDR2 reads YNFKEQ. This CDR3 is 16 amino acids long. The CDR3 spells CASSQDLPPGEDTQYF. The DNA of the CDR3 is TGTGCCAGCAGCCAAGATCTACCCCCGGGGGAAGATACGCAGTATTTT.

The rearrangement links TRBV4-2 to TRBJ2-5; 7 bases line up with TRBD2. The V gene's germline CDR1 is LGHNA and CDR2 YNFKEQ. Germline trimming cut 0 bases from V and 5 bases from J; bases unmatched to any gene: 15. The length of the CDR3 is 18 residues. CDR3 in DNA: TGTGCCAGCAGCCAAGATGCAGCGGGATGGGGGAGGAGCGAGACCCAGTACTTC. It encodes CASSQDAAGWGRSETQYF.

This chain connects TRBV29-1 to TRBJ2-7, with a tentative D call TRBD2 (6 bases). Trimming took off 6 bases at V and 3 bases at J, with 15 bases between the two ends. The CDR3 is made up of 13 amino acids. Germline CDR1 is SQVTM and CDR2 is ANQGSEA. Here the CDR3 reads CSVLKTGSYEQYF. Here the CDR3 DNA reads TGCAGCGTACTCAAAACCGGGAGCTACGAGCAGTACTTC.

The V gene is TRBV18, the J gene TRBJ2-1; 10 nucleotides agree with TRBD2. Losses at the gene ends were 4 bases for V and 7 bases for J; bases not matched to a gene: 7. There are 15 residues in the CDR3. Germline values: CDR1 KGHSH, CDR2 LQKENI. CDR3 protein: CASSLTSGDVNEQFF. The CDR3 nucleotides read TGTGCCAGCTCACTAACTAGCGGGGACGTAAATGAGCAGTTCTTC.

The rearrangement links TRBV27 to TRBJ2-1, with TRBD2 matching 9 bases. The CDR3 has 16 amino acids. J lost 5 bases, V lost 0 bases, and 5 bases had no gene match. Per germline, CDR1 MNHEY and CDR2 SMNVEV (reference sequence). The CDR3 DNA reads as TGTGCCAGCAGTTTATCGCTAGCGGGGTTCCACAATGAGCAGTTCTTC. Translating it yields CASSLSLAGFHNEQFF.

V gene TRBV5-8 combines with J gene TRBJ1-5, with D possibly TRBD1 on 5 matching bases. The CDR3 extends over 15 amino acids. The germline CDR1 and CDR2 sequences are SGHTS and YDEGEE. Deletions cut 2 bases from V and 0 bases from J, with 9 bases between. The CDR3 nucleotides are TGTGCCAGCAGCTTCATGGGACTTAGCAATCAGCCCCAGCATTTT. It encodes CASSFMGLSNQPQHF. Together with reference TRBV5-8 and TRBJ1-5, the CDR3 gives the full variable domain: EAGVTQSPTHLIKTRGQQATLRCSPISGHTSVYWYQQALGLGLQFLLWYDEGEERNRGNFPPRFSGRQFPNYSSELNVNALELEDSALYLCASSFMGLSNQPQHFGDGTRLSIL.

The chain links TRBV14 to TRBJ2-7; 9 bases are a match to TRBD2. Unmatched junction bases numbered 14, after V lost 1 base and J lost 4 bases. This CDR3 contains 18 residues. Germline-derived CDR1 and CDR2 are SGHDN and FVKESK. DNA of the CDR3: TGTGCCAGCAGCCAAGGGGGACTAGCTAAACCTAGAGGGTACGAGCAGTACTTC. Its translation is CASSQGGLAKPRGYEQYF.

The J gene is TRBJ2-7, the V gene TRBV27; a possible D gene is TRBD1 (6 bases). The CDR3 extends over 15 amino acids. V was shortened by 0 bases and J by 7 bases, with 16 bases between the two germline ends. Germline CDR1 MNHEY, CDR2 SMNVEV (reference sequence). The CDR3 region has the DNA TGTGCCAGCAGTTTATCCGGGCAGGGTAGGGGGGAGCAGTACTTC. Residues: CASSLSGQGRGEQYF.

The CDR3 loop is CASSPQGQGRNEQFF. The CDR3 DNA follows: TGTGCCAGCAGTCCGCAGGGACAGGGGAGAAATGAGCAGTTCTTC. The chain employs TRBV27 and TRBJ2-1; 10 nucleotides line up with TRBD1. V lost 5 bases, J lost 7 bases, and 8 bases stayed unmatched. Germline assignment: CDR1 MNHEY and CDR2 SMNVEV (reference sequence). This CDR3 comprises 15 residues.

This chain connects TRBV7-3 to TRBJ2-5; 16 positions agree with TRBD2. Looked up from germline, CDR1 is SGHTA and CDR2 is FQGTGA. The length of the CDR3 is 17 residues. J lost 3 bases, V lost 5 bases, and 6 bases had no gene match. Written as DNA, the CDR3 is TGTGCCAGCAGCCGCTTGGGACTAGCGGGAGGGGAAGAGACCCAGTACTTC. This translates into CASSRLGLAGGEETQYF.

CDR3 region: CATSRGRGEGGYTF. In nucleotides, the CDR3 is TGTGCCACCAGCAGAGGTCGGGGGGAGGGTGGCTACACCTTC. This sequence joins TRBV15 and TRBJ1-2; tentatively, D is TRBD1 (5 bases). Germline CDR1 LNHNV, CDR2 YYDKDF (reference sequence). V was clipped by 1 base and J by 7 bases, with 13 bases between them. The CDR3 sequence is 14 residues long.

The genes are TRBV9 and TRBJ2-3; 8 nucleotides match TRBD2. Per germline, CDR1 SGDLS and CDR2 YYNGEE. J lost 2 bases, V lost 0 bases, and 5 bases had no gene match. The CDR3 extends over 16 amino acids. The CDR3 region has the DNA TGTGCCAGCAGCGTAGAGTTCGGGGGGGCCACAGATACGCAGTATTTT. It codes for CASSVEFGGATDTQYF.

The chain links TRBV28 to TRBJ2-1, with 9 nucleotides matching TRBD1. The V gene's germline CDR1 is MDHEN and CDR2 SYDVKM. The trim removed 3 bases at V and 5 bases at J, leaving 11 bases unmatched. The CDR3 sequence is 17 residues long. The CDR3 DNA reads as TGTGCCAGCAGTTTGCCCCTAGGACAGGGGTTCCACAATGAGCAGTTCTTC. This codes for CASSLPLGQGFHNEQFF.